Below, 5 T cell receptor beta chains from the same sample are listed, as sequenced in a study of beta chain features in type 1 diabetes listed by TCRdb under 2018. Libraries were made using the immunoSEQ multiplex PCR assay. The entire isolated RNA was reverse transcribed using the High Capacity cDNA Reverse Transcription Kit, and thus expressed TCRB transcripts were sequenced. Here the immuneACCESS table is served through TCRdb, limited to in-frame sequences with V and J called. Missing clones are a known gap in these copies; in checked studies unresolved V genes cover under half, and the rest lacks a known reason. Recorded for this sample are over 150,000 clones; approximately 8.1% of them occurred a single time. 0.65% of the sample is in the top ten clones. Source material: central memory CD4+ T cells from blood. The receptors were sampled from a man aged 18 to 30 in good health.

The table lists this clone with a few counts. The chain employs TRBV11-2 and TRBJ2-5; 11 bases map to TRBD1. This CDR3 is built from 16 residues. Trimming at V came to 1 base and at J to 4 bases, leaving 5 bases not matched to a gene. The germline V gene has CDR1 SGHAT and CDR2 FQNNGV. The CDR3 here is CASSLVLGTGGETQYF. DNA for the CDR3: TGTGCCAGCAGCTTAGTTTTGGGGACAGGGGGAGAGACCCAGTACTTC.

This clone was observed a handful of times. The J gene is TRBJ1-1, the V gene TRBV4-3; no definite D call. Germline CDR1 is LGHNA and CDR2 is YSLEER. Trimming cost V 0 bases and J 0 bases, with 14 bases left between them. The CDR3 loop spans 17 amino acids. The CDR3 DNA sequence: TGCGCCAGCAGCCAAGACCCTCCCCGAGGGATGAACACTGAAGCTTTCTTT. Amino acids: CASSQDPPRGMNTEAFF.

This chain joins TRBV7-2 and TRBJ2-5, with D maybe TRBD2 (6 bases). In germline, CDR1 is SGHTA, CDR2 FQGNSA. This CDR3 spans 14 amino acids. Trimming left V 1 base short and J 4 bases short, with 10 bases between. Written as DNA, the CDR3 is TGTGCCAGCAGCTTAGATACTAGCAGAGAGACCCAGTACTTC. Residues: CASSLDTSRETQYF.

This clone has a handful of counts. The J gene is TRBJ2-2, the V gene TRBV5-1; D is perhaps TRBD1 (7 bases). Trimming pared 3 bases from V and 5 bases from J, leaving 17 bases between. The CDR3 has 16 residues. Germline V gene sequence: CDR1 SGHRS, CDR2 YFSETQ. CDR3 bases: TGCGCCAGCAGCTATGCCCCCTCAGGGGGGACCGGGGAGCTGTTTTTT. Its protein is CASSYAPSGGTGELFF.

This clone was found many times. CDR3 sequence reads: CASSQAGTGSGNTIYF. CDR3 nucleotides: TGTGCCAGCAGCCAAGCCGGGACAGGCTCTGGAAACACCATATATTTT. The rearrangement links TRBV14 to TRBJ1-3; 8 bases match TRBD1. V dropped 1 base and J dropped 0; count of bases not matched to a gene: 2. This CDR3 has 16 amino acids. From germline, CDR1 is SGHDN and CDR2 FVKESK.